This T cell receptor beta chain was found in a study of shared clonotypes between healthy human individuals. Study conclusions and caveats: Unshared clonotypes carried lower generation probabilities than those common to all four donors.

The CDR3 has 13 amino acids. V lost 0 bases to trimming and J lost 6 bases, with 10 bases between them. Germline CDR1 SGHRS, CDR2 YFSETQ. About this clone: Its antigen is unidentified.

The data were produced by immunoSEQ multiplex PCR, yet TCRdb's version contains in-frame clones alone and is incomplete. Among 2 million to 3 million clones listed, 80% to 95% were seen once. Sequenced material: naive CD4+ T cells from PBMCs. This sample's subset: CD45RA+ positively selected. This receptor was taken from a man younger than 30 in good health. Some clones in this sample may be carry-over from other donors' samples. This chain connects TRBV5-1 to TRBJ2-7, with TRBD2 as a possible D gene (6 bases). This CDR3 reads CASSLVQGGEQYF. Here the CDR3 DNA reads TGCGCCAGCAGCTTGGTTCAGGGAGGCGAGCAGTACTTC.